The next 2 T cell receptor beta chains were all read from a single sample in a study of blood T cell repertoires in COVID-19 (dated by TCRdb to 2019 to 2021). Libraries were constructed by the immunoSEQ multiplex PCR assay. As stored in TCRdb, this immuneACCESS dataset retains in-frame rearrangements with V and J assigned. A fraction of the clones does not appear; measured against another copy, unresolved V genes explain less than half of the discrepancy, and the remainder lacks a known reason. This sample has just under 350,000 clones in its table, and over 70% of those were observed once. Around 3% of the sample is in the top ten clones. Material for sequencing was peripheral blood. The receptors originated from a man in his thirties or forties with active or convalescent COVID-19.

V usage is TRBV6-2 or TRBV6-3 and J usage is TRBJ2-1, with 10 bases lining up with TRBD2. Germline CDR1 is MNHEY and CDR2 is SVGEGT. Germline trimming cut 6 bases from V and 7 bases from J; bases unmatched to any gene: 3. The CDR3 has 13 amino acids. The DNA of the CDR3 is TGTGCCAGCAGCATAGCGGGGGGTAATGAGCAGTTCTTC. Protein sequence: CASSIAGGNEQFF.

The chain carries TRBV6-5 and TRBJ2-2, with 8 nucleotides matching TRBD2. Germline-derived CDR1 and CDR2 are MNHEY and SVGAGI. The junction had 7 bases not matched to a gene; V was cut back by 4 bases and J by 3 bases. The CDR3 consists of 16 residues. The CDR3 spells CASSSRGGGYTGELFF. The CDR3 DNA follows: TGTGCCAGCAGTTCCCGGGGGGGCGGGTACACCGGGGAGCTGTTTTTT.